This T cell receptor (beta chain) comes out of a study of T cell changes during pregnancy in multiple sclerosis. Profiled with immunoSEQ multiplex PCR; TCRdb holds only in-frame clones, not every one. The sample yields 95,000 to 100,000 clones, more than 85% seen once. This clone showed up just a few times. V was cut by 4 bases and J by 0 bases, with 10 bases left in between. The V gene's germline CDR1 is LGHNA and CDR2 YSLEER. CDR3 length: 15 residues. The V gene is TRBV4-3, the J gene TRBJ1-5; no clear D gene. The sequences come from peripheral blood, collected in the second trimester of pregnancy. The receptor comes from a female donor with multiple sclerosis, enrolled in a pregnancy study. This CDR3 is CASSPIHSSNQPQHF. CDR3 bases: TGCGCCAGCAGCCCGATTCATAGTAGCAATCAGCCCCAGCATTTT.